This T cell receptor (beta chain) came from a study of T cells after yellow fever vaccination. Across the study: With SMART-Seq v4 Ultra Low Input, the fractions containing low cell numbers were prepared. General observations from the study: The booster saw the reappearance of most primary-vaccination clones (about 95% CD4, about 88% CD8). Highly abundant clonotypes carried over from the bulk population could end up in FACS-sorted repertoires as contaminants.

MiXCR, run by TCRdb on the 5' RACE reads, gives a single entry per CDR3 protein. The table shows approximately 150,000 distinct CDR3 sequences, with roughly 8% occurring only once. V shed 0 bases and J 7 bases; nucleotides not matched to a gene: 16. The CDR3 has 19 residues. CDR1 is MDHEN, CDR2 SYDVKM, per germline. Comments on this clonotype: What it binds is unknown.

This specimen consisted of CD4+ T cells sorted from PBMCs, obtained 5 days after the yellow fever booster vaccination. The J gene is TRBJ2-5, the V gene TRBV28, with 11 bases lining up with TRBD2. This receptor was taken from a man under 40 who received the YFV17D yellow fever vaccine. CDR3 DNA sequence: TGTGCCAGCAGTTTATGGGAGCCCGGACGACTAGCGGGACTCGGGACCCAGTACTTC. This gives the protein CASSLWEPGRLAGLGTQYF.